These 10 T cell receptor beta chains were sequenced from one sample in a study of T cell responses to AZD1222 COVID-19 vaccine. Assay: immunoSEQ multiplex PCR; the TCRdb copy retains only in-frame clones and omits some. Of over 120,000 clones listed, roughly 92% were seen once; the top ten hold 1.7%. Sequencing used peripheral blood, obtained on day 0 of AZD1222 vaccination. All receptors derive from an adult in good health.

This sequence joins TRBV20-1 and TRBJ2-7, with D possibly TRBD2 on 5 matching bases. The CDR3 has 12 residues. CDR1 is DFQATT, CDR2 SNEGSKA, per germline (reference sequence). Trimming took off 3 bases at V and 2 bases at J, with 8 bases between the two ends. The CDR3 nucleotides read TGCAGTGCTAGTCGGGGAACCTACGAGCAGTACTTC. Translation gives CSASRGTYEQYF.

The DNA of the CDR3 is TGCGCCAGCAGCACGGGACCGAACACCGGGGAGCTGTTTTTT. This translates into CASSTGPNTGELFF. This chain joins TRBV5-1 and TRBJ2-2; D is perhaps TRBD1 or TRBD2 (5 bases each). The V gene's germline CDR1 is SGHRS and CDR2 YFSETQ. The CDR3 is 14 residues long. The V gene lost 4 bases and the J gene lost 0 bases, with 7 bases spanning the gap.

The rearrangement uses TRBV24-1 and TRBJ2-1, with 9 bases matching TRBD1. CDR1 and CDR2 from the germline V gene are KGHDR and SFDVKD. With V trimmed by 1 base and J by 4 bases, 4 bases remained unmatched. There are 16 residues in the CDR3. In DNA form, the CDR3 reads TGTGCCACCAGTGATTTTTTGGGACAGGGTTACAATGAGCAGTTCTTC. This sequence encodes CATSDFLGQGYNEQFF.

The genes are TRBV11-2 and TRBJ2-1; no firm D call. Germline assignment: CDR1 SGHAT and CDR2 FQNNGV. V lost 0 bases and J 8 bases, leaving 17 bases between the germline ends. This CDR3 comprises 16 residues. The CDR3 here is CASSLDRLRLWDEQFF. The CDR3 nucleotides are TGTGCCAGCAGCTTAGACCGTCTAAGACTCTGGGATGAGCAGTTCTTC.

The rearrangement links TRBV5-5 to TRBJ2-1; perhaps D is TRBD1 or TRBD2 (5 bases each). The CDR3 is 16 amino acids. The germline V gene has CDR1 SGHKS and CDR2 YYEKEE (reference sequence). V was trimmed by 3 bases and J by 9 bases, leaving 22 bases between them. Here the CDR3 reads CASSSRDPVMGTEQFF. CDR3 in DNA: TGTGCCAGCAGCTCCAGGGACCCCGTGATGGGGACTGAGCAGTTCTTC.

CDR3 DNA sequence: TGTGCCAGCAGTCCAGGGGGCGGTGGAAACACCATATATTTT. Its translation: CASSPGGGGNTIYF. This chain uses TRBV6-5 with TRBJ1-3; TRBD1 matches 8 bases. Trimming cost V 5 bases and J 3 bases; bases outside gene matches: 3. Germline CDR1 MNHEY, CDR2 SVGAGI. The CDR3 totals 14 residues.

V and J are TRBV9 and TRBJ2-7; D remains ambiguous. Germline V CDR1 and CDR2: SGDLS, YYNGEE. V gave up 1 base and J gave up 5 bases, with 13 bases separating them. The length of the CDR3 is 14 residues. The CDR3 DNA reads as TGTGCCAGCAGCGTAACACCACAGACCGACGAGCAGTACTTC. Its translation: CASSVTPQTDEQYF.

The chain recombines TRBV6-5 with TRBJ2-7; 13 nucleotides align to TRBD2. This CDR3 contains 15 residues. Per the germline V gene, CDR1 is MNHEY and CDR2 is SVGAGI. The V gene end was trimmed by 2 bases and the J gene end by 5 bases; junction bases not matched to a gene: 3. This CDR3 is CASSYAGLAGDEQYF. Written as DNA, the CDR3 is TGTGCCAGCAGTTACGCTGGACTAGCGGGAGACGAGCAGTACTTC.

The V call is TRBV27, the J call TRBJ2-1, with D possibly called TRBD1 or TRBD2 (5 bases each). V was pared by 8 bases and J by 0 bases, with 11 bases between. The CDR3 length is 14 residues. Germline values: CDR1 MNHEY, CDR2 SMNVEV (reference sequence). DNA for the CDR3: TGTGCCAGCGGGGGTGCCAGCTCCTACAATGAGCAGTTCTTC. Translation: CASGGASSYNEQFF.

The chain is built from TRBV5-4 and TRBJ1-1; D is unresolved. Trimming cost V 2 bases and J 3 bases, with 8 bases left between them. Germline V lookup: CDR1 SGHNT, CDR2 YYREEE (reference sequence). CDR3 length: 13 residues. CDR3 DNA: TGTGCCAGCAGCTTAGGAGAGGACACTGAAGCTTTCTTT. This translates into CASSLGEDTEAFF.